This TCR beta chain was captured by sequencing in a study of neurological immune-mediated disorders. Study results and limitations: None of the CDR3 amino acid sequences of expanded clones were shared across subjects, and this suggested private repertoires in all groups. For the multiple sclerosis repertoire cluster, an association with any clinical or MRI feature was absent. It was HTLV-1-associated myelopathy that showed the most TCR clonal expansion, while multiple sclerosis showed the least, falling below healthy controls.

The cDNA was synthesized by means of template-switch 5'RACE, which was carried out with 10-nucleotide random UMIs. Via MiXCR, TCRdb re-called the 5' RACE reads, giving one row per CDR3 protein. The sample carries roughly 60,000 distinct CDR3 sequences, under 5% recorded once. Germline values: CDR1 SGHRS, CDR2 YFSETQ. V shed 5 bases and J shed 0 bases, with 10 bases lying between them. The CDR3 sequence is 14 residues long. This clonotype came up a few times. Its antigen is unknown. The sequenced material came from PBMCs. This clonotype was obtained from a woman between 45 and 60 years old with multiple sclerosis. This chain uses TRBV5-1 with TRBJ2-3, with D possibly matching TRBD2 (7 bases). The CDR3 DNA reads as TGCGCCAGCAGGGCGGGGGCGAGCACAGATACGCAGTATTTT. It codes for CASRAGASTDTQYF.